This T cell receptor (beta chain) derives from a study of T cell responses to AZD1222 COVID-19 vaccine (dated by TCRdb to the early 2020s). Notes on the research overall: A total of approximately 230 trial participants underwent TCR sequencing, of whom 200 to 220 received two doses of AZD1222 and approximately 25 received two doses of the MenACWY control vaccine. Trial participants were enrolled by age into subgroups of 18-55, 56-69 and 70-plus years, and around 140, 26 and 57 TCR-sequenced participants, respectively, were included in these subgroups.

V is clipped by 5 bases and J by 7 bases, and the sequence between their germline boundaries is 11 bases long. Counted from cysteine to phenylalanine, this CDR3 has 13 amino acids. The CDR3 DNA has 39 bases and is translated from base 1. Via the germline V gene, CDR1 is KGHDR and CDR2 SFDVKD. Concerning this clone: Its recognized antigen is unknown. Base qualities are not recorded, but no much larger clone differs from it by a single base.

The CDR3 regions of human TCRbeta chains were subjected to immunosequencing. Per the source publication's procedure: Repertoire TCRs were checked for matches against a reference library of SARS-CoV-2-specific TCRs that had been generated using the MIRA antigen-specificity platform. Breadth was defined as the fraction of unique TCRs that were SARS-CoV-2-associated, and depth was defined as the fraction of total T cells that were SARS-CoV-2-associated. Using the MIRA data, every spike-specific TCR was mapped to the spike region that the TCR reacted to and assigned to either a CD4 or a CD8 class. Log10-transformed breadth and depth values were compared by one-way ANOVA with Sidak's multiple comparisons tests. The immuneACCESS repertoire file appears here via TCRdb, limited to in-frame rearrangements. These files lack a portion of the clones; in checked studies, under half of the deficit traces to unresolved V genes, and the cause of the others is not known. The V and J calls and clone size are taken from that table; D and trimming were inferred from the DNA. In all, the sample holds some 150,000 clones, and roughly four fifths of those were seen once. The ten largest clones add up to roughly 4.3% of the sample.

General conclusions and limits of the study: Conclusions about previously exposed vaccinees are limited, since just 5 to 7 AZD1222 recipients were seropositive for SARS-CoV-2 at baseline. In the small 56-69-year group, the increase in depth fell short of significance, most likely because of low power. No day 14 peak-response samples were available, so repertoires were characterized only after the peak T cell response. Reportedly, almost half of the unique spike-specific TCRs recognized epitopes lying outside the regions that are mutated in the B.1.351 and B.1.1.7 variants. Participants were mostly white British, with more females than males. The authors suggested clonal diversity may have been underestimated. Vaccine-associated CD4 TCRs spanned the whole spike protein, with dominant responses in regions 160-218 and 743-854. After two AZD1222 doses, both the breadth and the depth of spike-specific TCRs were significantly higher than at day 0 and than in MenACWY recipients.

The intended sense of this specimen's time point label: baseline before first vaccination. This sample's treatment or condition label indicates: meningococcal conjugate vaccine given as trial control. Vaccinee samples came from UK trials COV001 and COV002, including a single-blind randomized controlled phase 2/3 trial of AZD1222 (ChAdOx1 nCoV-19) in healthy adults. Trial participant PBMC samples were collected at day 0 and day 28 after the second dose for TCRbeta chain sequencing. This clonotype originated in an adult in good health. In this chain, TRBV24-1 is recombined with TRBJ2-1, with the D gene not clear enough to name. Sequenced material: peripheral blood, taken on day 0 of MenACWY control vaccination. DNA sequence: TGTGCCACCAGTGCCTCGATGGGGAATGAGCAGTTCTTC. This codes for CATSASMGNEQFF.